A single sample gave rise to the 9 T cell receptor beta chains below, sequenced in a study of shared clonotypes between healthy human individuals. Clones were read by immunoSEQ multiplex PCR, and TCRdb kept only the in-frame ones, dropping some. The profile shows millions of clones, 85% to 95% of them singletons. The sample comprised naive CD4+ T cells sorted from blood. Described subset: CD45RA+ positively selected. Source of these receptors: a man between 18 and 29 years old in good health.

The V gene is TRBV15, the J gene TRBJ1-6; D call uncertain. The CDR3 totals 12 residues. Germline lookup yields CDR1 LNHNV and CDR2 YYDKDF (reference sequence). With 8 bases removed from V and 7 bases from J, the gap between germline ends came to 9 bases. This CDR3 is CATGLPNSPLHF. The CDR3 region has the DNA TGTGCCACCGGACTTCCCAATTCACCCCTCCACTTT. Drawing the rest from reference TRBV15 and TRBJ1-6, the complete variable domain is DAMVIQNPRYQVTQFGKPVTLSCSQTLNHNVMYWYQQKSSQAPKLLFHYYDKDFNNEADTPDNFQSRRPNTSFCFLDIRSPGLGDTAMYLCATGLPNSPLHFGNGTRLTVT.

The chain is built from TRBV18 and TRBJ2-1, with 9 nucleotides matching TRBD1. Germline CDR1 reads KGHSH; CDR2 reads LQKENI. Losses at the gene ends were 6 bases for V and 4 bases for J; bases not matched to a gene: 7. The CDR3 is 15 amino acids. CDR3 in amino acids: CASSEGQGSYNEQFF. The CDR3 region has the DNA TGTGCCAGCTCCGAGGGACAGGGATCTTACAATGAGCAGTTCTTC.

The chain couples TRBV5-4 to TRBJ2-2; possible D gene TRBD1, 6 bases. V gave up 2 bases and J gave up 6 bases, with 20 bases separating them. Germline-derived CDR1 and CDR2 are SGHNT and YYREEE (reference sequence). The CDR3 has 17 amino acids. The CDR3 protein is CASSLGQGKFMAGELFF. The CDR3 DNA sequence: TGTGCCAGCAGCTTAGGCCAGGGGAAATTCATGGCCGGGGAGCTGTTTTTT.

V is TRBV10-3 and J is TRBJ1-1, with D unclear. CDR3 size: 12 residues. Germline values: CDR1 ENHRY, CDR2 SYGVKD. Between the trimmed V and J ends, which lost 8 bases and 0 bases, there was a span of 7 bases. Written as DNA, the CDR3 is TGTGCCATCGGCTCAATGAACACTGAAGCTTTCTTT. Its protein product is CAIGSMNTEAFF.

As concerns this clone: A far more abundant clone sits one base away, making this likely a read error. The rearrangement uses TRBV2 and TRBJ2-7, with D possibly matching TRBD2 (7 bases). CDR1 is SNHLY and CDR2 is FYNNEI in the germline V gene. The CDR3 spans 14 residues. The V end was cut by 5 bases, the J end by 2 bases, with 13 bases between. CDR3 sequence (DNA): TGTGCCAGCAGTTTCCGGGGGGCCCCCTACGAGCAGTACTTC. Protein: CASSFRGAPYEQYF.

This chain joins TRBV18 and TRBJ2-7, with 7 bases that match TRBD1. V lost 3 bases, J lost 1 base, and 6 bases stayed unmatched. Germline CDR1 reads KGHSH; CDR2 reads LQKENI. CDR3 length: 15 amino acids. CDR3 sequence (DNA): TGTGCCAGCTCACCGGACAGGAGAGGGTCCTACGAGCAGTACTTC. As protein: CASSPDRRGSYEQYF.

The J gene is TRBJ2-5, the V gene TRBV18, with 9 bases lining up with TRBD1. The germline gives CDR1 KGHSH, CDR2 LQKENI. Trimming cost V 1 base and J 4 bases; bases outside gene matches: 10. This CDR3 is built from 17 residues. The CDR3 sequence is CASSPRKDRGGGETQYF. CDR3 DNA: TGTGCCAGCTCACCACGGAAGGACAGGGGTGGAGGAGAGACCCAGTACTTC.

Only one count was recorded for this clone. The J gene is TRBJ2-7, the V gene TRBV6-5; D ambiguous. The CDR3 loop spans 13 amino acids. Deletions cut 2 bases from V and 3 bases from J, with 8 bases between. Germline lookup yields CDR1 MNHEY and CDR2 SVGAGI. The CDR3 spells CASSYNGFYEQYF. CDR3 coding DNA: TGTGCCAGCAGTTACAATGGTTTCTACGAGCAGTACTTC.

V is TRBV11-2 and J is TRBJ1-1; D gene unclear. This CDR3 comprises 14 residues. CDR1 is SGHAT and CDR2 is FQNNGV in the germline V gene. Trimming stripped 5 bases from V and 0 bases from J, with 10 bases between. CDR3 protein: CASSLGDMNTEAFF. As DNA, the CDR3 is TGTGCCAGCAGCCTGGGCGATATGAACACTGAAGCTTTCTTT.